The present entry profiles one T cell receptor beta chain with its context. No cognate antigen has been identified for it. No base qualities exist here, and no much larger clone lies one base off it. This entry comes from a study of T-cell memory formation after mild COVID-19 (dated by TCRdb to the early 2020s). With respect to the entire study: Most TCR sequence clusters were specific to one of the two donors. Longitudinal TCRalpha and TCRbeta repertoire sequencing tracked T-cell clones expanding and contracting after mild COVID-19 in a couple of donors. The cohort comprised two young, previously healthy adult volunteers, one female and one male.

The junction shows trimming of 7 bases on V and 2 bases on J, plus 14 bases between the germline ends. As encoded in the germline V gene, CDR1 is MRHNA while CDR2 is SNTAGT. Its CDR3 holds 14 amino acids, cysteine through phenylalanine. Kept here is only the CDR3 DNA, which spans 42 bases and is read in frame from base 1. The sequencer was an Illumina NovaSeq 6000. Using 5'RACE with constant-segment primers, TCRalpha and TCRbeta cDNA libraries were constructed, with sample barcodes and unique molecular identifiers added in the process. RNA was extracted from every sample with Trizol reagent. The libraries were amplified in two PCR steps, and the second step added a second sample barcode and Illumina TruSeq adapters. The libraries were sequenced on an Illumina NovaSeq using 2 x 150 bp paired-end reads. In the authors' own workflow: With migec v1.2.7, reads were demultiplexed and then collapsed into UMI-guided consensus sequences. Using mixcr v2.1.11, UMI consensuses were aligned to TRA and TRB V and J templates and then assembled into clonotypes. A clonotype was counted as expanded or contracted only if both edgeR and NoisET called the change significant, with noise models trained on biological replicates. For edgeR calls, a false discovery rate-adjusted p below 0.01 and a log2 fold-change threshold of 1 were applied. As an exploratory analysis of dynamics, max-normalized trajectories of the 1000 most abundant clonotypes were examined by PCA with hierarchical clustering. Each responding clone was given a CD4 or CD8 phenotype based on the CD4+ and CD8+ repertoires, which had been sequenced separately. In-frame beta chains were kept once TCRdb had trimmed the public reads at Q25 with fastp and called clones with MiXCR. Rows are combined by CDR3 protein, so each entry shows the most common genes and DNA. The V and J calls and clone size are TCRdb's, not the authors'. The sample table lists 400,000 to 500,000 distinct CDR3 sequences, around 20% of them with a count of one. 7.5% to 9.5% of the sample is taken by the ten largest.

Ficoll-Paque density gradient centrifugation was used to isolate PBMCs. Broader findings and caveats from the paper: The study covered only a couple of mild cases, and larger cohorts including severe cases with pre-infection samples were considered necessary. Clones contracting from day 15 to 85 had balanced CD4/CD8 phenotypes, while a second wave expanding from day 15 to 37 was biased towards CD4+. The detection of some responding clones in pre-infection memory suggests that pre-existing cross-reactive memory T cells joined the SARS-CoV-2 response. Contracting CD4+ clones appeared mostly in the CM and EM memory subsets, whereas CD8+ clones were enriched in EMRA. SARS-CoV-2 specificity of the second-wave clones peaking on day 37 was not confirmed.

What was sequenced was PBMCs or a T cell subset sorted from them (not recorded which). The sequence came from an adult woman who had mild COVID-19 (a few samples of this study predate the infection). The sample titles of this study are shuffled in the database, so cell type and time point are left out; the donor was told from shared clones. The rearrangement combines TRBV6-4 with TRBJ1-1, with the D gene call left open. The DNA sequence is as follows: TGTGCCAGCACCTGTAGAGGGTCTAACACTGAAGCTTTCTTT. Translated, this is CASTCRGSNTEAFF.